Listed below are T cell receptor beta chains from one sample, sequenced in a study of vaccination and CD4 T cells after COVID-19. A single record per CDR3 protein comes from TCRdb applying MiXCR to the PCR reads. The repertoire holds around 20,000 distinct CDR3 sequences, with roughly 46% as singletons. For these TCRs, the target antigens are not known. This specimen consisted of CD4+ T cells from blood, cultured in vitro, obtained before SARS-CoV-2 vaccination. The receptors shown here come from a human donor who had recovered from COVID-19. Each CDR3 is given with its conserved first and last residue. Each record gives: CDR3 protein, CDR3 DNA, clone size, D gene, J gene, V gene. A D gene is named only where the DNA matches it firmly. Some rows have no size entry. The others give once, few or many, or a class for an expanded clone.

CDR3aa: CASGRGLNTEAFF; CDR3nt: TGTGCCAGCGGGAGGGGTTTGAACACTGAAGCTTTCTTT; abundance: few; d_gene: .; j_gene: TRBJ1-1; v_gene: TRBV6-1
CDR3aa: CASSFPTGELFF; CDR3nt: TGTGCCAGCAGTTTCCCCACCGGGGAGCTGTTTTTT; abundance: .; d_gene: .; j_gene: TRBJ2-2; v_gene: TRBV12-3/TRBV12-4
CDR3aa: CAISESFLTGGERYEQYF; CDR3nt: TGTGCCATCAGTGAGTCGTTCCTAACGGGGGGAGAACGGTACGAGCAGTACTTC; abundance: few; d_gene: TRBD2; j_gene: TRBJ2-7; v_gene: TRBV10-3
CDR3aa: CAGQGSSGANVLTF; CDR3nt: TGTGCCGGCCAAGGGAGCTCTGGGGCCAACGTCCTGACTTTC; abundance: .; d_gene: .; j_gene: TRBJ2-6; v_gene: TRBV27
CDR3aa: CATSDGQGRGYTF; CDR3nt: TGTGCCACCAGTGATGGACAGGGGAGGGGCTACACCTTC; abundance: few; d_gene: TRBD1; j_gene: TRBJ1-2; v_gene: TRBV24-1
CDR3aa: CASSLLAGGPETQYF; CDR3nt: TGTGCCAGCAGCTTACTAGCGGGGGGGCCGGAGACCCAGTACTTC; abundance: .; d_gene: TRBD2; j_gene: TRBJ2-5; v_gene: TRBV5-4
CDR3aa: CSAGRASGNTIYF; CDR3nt: TGCAGTGCTGGCAGGGCCTCTGGAAACACCATATATTTT; abundance: .; d_gene: .; j_gene: TRBJ1-3; v_gene: TRBV20-1
CDR3aa: CASSPQTGKNIQYF; CDR3nt: TGTGCCAGCAGTCCACAGACAGGGAAAAATATTCAGTACTTC; abundance: .; d_gene: TRBD1; j_gene: TRBJ2-4; v_gene: TRBV6-1
CDR3aa: CSARAFPDRGNQPQHF; CDR3nt: TGCAGTGCTAGAGCCTTCCCCGACCGTGGCAATCAGCCCCAGCATTTT; abundance: once; d_gene: .; j_gene: TRBJ1-5; v_gene: TRBV20-1
CDR3aa: CASSNFIGGRNQPQHF; CDR3nt: TGTGCCAGCAGCAACTTTATAGGGGGCCGGAATCAGCCCCAGCATTTT; abundance: few; d_gene: TRBD1; j_gene: TRBJ1-5; v_gene: TRBV7-8
CDR3aa: CASRSSGRETQYF; CDR3nt: TGTGCCAGCAGATCCTCGGGTCGCGAGACCCAGTACTTC; abundance: .; d_gene: .; j_gene: TRBJ2-5; v_gene: TRBV12-3/TRBV12-4
CDR3aa: CASSTLGDGPGELFF; CDR3nt: TGTGCCAGTAGTACCCTCGGGGACGGTCCCGGGGAGCTGTTTTTT; abundance: .; d_gene: .; j_gene: TRBJ2-2; v_gene: TRBV19
CDR3aa: CASSFGGELFF; CDR3nt: TGTGCCAGCAGCTTTGGCGGGGAGCTGTTTTTT; abundance: few; d_gene: .; j_gene: TRBJ2-2; v_gene: TRBV7-8
CDR3aa: CASSLFGNQPQHF; CDR3nt: TGTGCCAGCAGCTTATTTGGTAATCAGCCCCAGCATTTT; abundance: .; d_gene: .; j_gene: TRBJ1-5; v_gene: TRBV7-2
CDR3aa: CASSAEYEQFF; CDR3nt: TGCGCCAGCAGCGCGGAATACGAGCAGTTCTTC; abundance: few; d_gene: .; j_gene: TRBJ2-1; v_gene: TRBV5-1
CDR3aa: CSARAVAGTDTQYF; CDR3nt: TGCAGTGCTAGAGCGGTAGCGGGCACAGATACGCAGTATTTT; abundance: .; d_gene: .; j_gene: TRBJ2-3; v_gene: TRBV20-1
CDR3aa: CASSEQGFQPQHF; CDR3nt: TGTGCCAGCAGTGAACAGGGTTTTCAGCCCCAGCATTTT; abundance: .; d_gene: .; j_gene: TRBJ1-5; v_gene: TRBV6-2/TRBV6-3
CDR3aa: CASSDGTTPNYGYTF; CDR3nt: TGTGCCAGCAGTGATGGGACAACTCCTAACTATGGCTACACCTTC; abundance: few; d_gene: .; j_gene: TRBJ1-2; v_gene: TRBV25-1
CDR3aa: CATSDASGAYTGELFF; CDR3nt: TGTGCCACCAGTGATGCCTCAGGGGCCTACACCGGGGAGCTGTTTTTT; abundance: few; d_gene: .; j_gene: TRBJ2-2; v_gene: TRBV24-1
CDR3aa: CASSPRTGSYEQYF; CDR3nt: TGTGCCAGCAGCCCTCGGACAGGCTCCTACGAGCAGTACTTC; abundance: few; d_gene: TRBD1; j_gene: TRBJ2-7; v_gene: TRBV7-8
CDR3aa: CASTREGGQANYGYTF; CDR3nt: TGTGCCAGCACCCGGGAGGGAGGACAGGCGAACTATGGCTACACCTTC; abundance: .; d_gene: TRBD1; j_gene: TRBJ1-2; v_gene: TRBV2
CDR3aa: CASSQVGRVYGYTF; CDR3nt: TGCGCCAGCAGCCAAGTAGGCAGGGTCTATGGCTACACCTTC; abundance: .; d_gene: .; j_gene: TRBJ1-2; v_gene: TRBV4-1
CDR3aa: CSARLGAKNIQYF; CDR3nt: TGCAGTGCTAGACTGGGGGCCAAAAACATTCAGTACTTC; abundance: few; d_gene: .; j_gene: TRBJ2-4; v_gene: TRBV20-1
CDR3aa: CASSLPLSIQYF; CDR3nt: TGTGCCAGCAGCTTACCGCTCAGCATTCAGTACTTC; abundance: few; d_gene: .; j_gene: TRBJ2-4; v_gene: TRBV7-9
CDR3aa: CASSQGSTDTQYF; CDR3nt: TGTGCCAGTAGTCAGGGGTCCACAGATACGCAGTATTTT; abundance: few; d_gene: .; j_gene: TRBJ2-3; v_gene: TRBV19
CDR3aa: CAATSEVSAENTIYF; CDR3nt: TGTGCCGCTACGTCCGAGGTCTCGGCGGAAAACACCATATATTTT; abundance: .; d_gene: .; j_gene: TRBJ1-3; v_gene: TRBV15
CDR3aa: CASSLSGIRGTEAFF; CDR3nt: TGTGCCAGCAGTTTATCGGGAATCAGGGGGACTGAAGCTTTCTTT; abundance: .; d_gene: TRBD1; j_gene: TRBJ1-1; v_gene: TRBV28
CDR3aa: CSAPSQLAGTYEQYF; CDR3nt: TGCAGTGCCCCTTCCCAACTAGCGGGTACCTACGAGCAGTACTTC; abundance: few; d_gene: TRBD2; j_gene: TRBJ2-7; v_gene: TRBV20-1
CDR3aa: CSARSGGGSYNEQFF; CDR3nt: TGCAGTGCTAGGAGCGGGGGTGGCTCCTACAATGAGCAGTTCTTC; abundance: few; d_gene: TRBD2; j_gene: TRBJ2-1; v_gene: TRBV20-1
CDR3aa: CASRKQGSEAFF; CDR3nt: TGTGCCAGCAGGAAACAGGGTTCTGAAGCTTTCTTT; abundance: .; d_gene: .; j_gene: TRBJ1-1; v_gene: TRBV27
CDR3aa: CASSEAGTGGAEAFF; CDR3nt: TGTGCCAGCAGCGAAGCCGGGACAGGGGGCGCAGAGGCTTTCTTT; abundance: .; d_gene: TRBD1; j_gene: TRBJ1-1; v_gene: TRBV9
CDR3aa: CASSEASTPPGQYEQYF; CDR3nt: TGTGCCAGCAGTGAAGCCTCCACCCCGCCTGGCCAGTACGAGCAGTACTTC; abundance: .; d_gene: .; j_gene: TRBJ2-7; v_gene: TRBV2
CDR3aa: CASSGGTVNTGELFF; CDR3nt: TGTGCCAGCAGTGGAGGGACAGTGAACACCGGGGAGCTGTTTTTT; abundance: .; d_gene: TRBD1; j_gene: TRBJ2-2; v_gene: TRBV25-1
CDR3aa: CASSQEGQNTDTQYF; CDR3nt: TGTGCCAGCAGCCAAGAGGGACAGAACACAGATACGCAGTATTTT; abundance: few; d_gene: TRBD1; j_gene: TRBJ2-3; v_gene: TRBV4-2
CDR3aa: CSLREAEDNSPLHF; CDR3nt: TGCAGTCTTAGAGAGGCGGAGGATAATTCACCCCTCCACTTT; abundance: .; d_gene: .; j_gene: TRBJ1-6; v_gene: TRBV20-1
CDR3aa: CASSLVAEPTNYGYTF; CDR3nt: TGTGCCAGCAGCTTAGTTGCAGAACCAACTAACTATGGCTACACCTTC; abundance: .; d_gene: .; j_gene: TRBJ1-2; v_gene: TRBV7-2
CDR3aa: CASSELGRAYQPQHF; CDR3nt: TGTGCCAGTAGTGAGTTGGGCAGGGCTTATCAGCCCCAGCATTTT; abundance: few; d_gene: .; j_gene: TRBJ1-5; v_gene: TRBV19
CDR3aa: CSARFGTAIEKLFF; CDR3nt: TGCAGTGCTAGGTTTGGGACAGCCATTGAAAAACTGTTTTTT; abundance: once; d_gene: TRBD1; j_gene: TRBJ1-4; v_gene: TRBV20-1
CDR3aa: CASRTSTGAPLDTQYF; CDR3nt: TGTGCCAGTCGTACCTCGACAGGTGCTCCCCTAGATACGCAGTATTTT; abundance: .; d_gene: .; j_gene: TRBJ2-3; v_gene: TRBV27
CDR3aa: CASSIRGEYYNEQFF; CDR3nt: TGTGCCAGTAGTATAAGGGGGGAGTACTACAATGAGCAGTTCTTC; abundance: .; d_gene: .; j_gene: TRBJ2-1; v_gene: TRBV19
CDR3aa: CATSVESTSADTQYF; CDR3nt: TGTGCCACCAGTGTAGAGAGTACCTCCGCAGATACGCAGTATTTT; abundance: .; d_gene: .; j_gene: TRBJ2-3; v_gene: TRBV24-1
CDR3aa: CASSPDRGYGYTF; CDR3nt: TGTGCCAGCAGCCCGGACAGGGGGTATGGCTACACCTTC; abundance: .; d_gene: TRBD1; j_gene: TRBJ1-2; v_gene: TRBV7-2
CDR3aa: CASSFGGLAGGGSYEQYF; CDR3nt: TGTGCCAGCAGCTTCGGGGGACTAGCGGGAGGAGGGTCCTACGAGCAGTACTTC; abundance: .; d_gene: TRBD2; j_gene: TRBJ2-7; v_gene: TRBV11-3
CDR3aa: CASSYSGNSNQPQHF; CDR3nt: TGTGCCAGCAGTTACTCAGGGAATAGCAATCAGCCCCAGCATTTT; abundance: .; d_gene: .; j_gene: TRBJ1-5; v_gene: TRBV6-2/TRBV6-3
CDR3aa: CASRVDGNYGYTF; CDR3nt: TGTGCCAGCAGGGTGGACGGTAACTATGGCTACACCTTC; abundance: .; d_gene: .; j_gene: TRBJ1-2; v_gene: TRBV6-2/TRBV6-3